This T cell receptor beta chain was observed in a study of blood T cell repertoires in COVID-19. Study context: The origin of the acute and convalescent COVID-19 samples was the United States, Italy and Spain.

Germline assignment: CDR1 MNHEY and CDR2 SVGEGT. CDR3 size: 15 residues. V lost 0 bases to trimming and J lost 6 bases, with 9 bases between them. The data were produced by immunoSEQ multiplex PCR, yet TCRdb's version contains in-frame clones alone and is incomplete. The data hold 9,000 to 15,000 clones, with around 80% observed a single time. Sequencing used peripheral blood. This TCR was recovered from an elderly man with acute or convalescent COVID-19. The V and J genes are TRBV6-2 or TRBV6-3 and TRBJ1-6; D may be TRBD1 (6 bases). CDR3 sequence: CASSYSRGSNSPLHF. The CDR3 DNA reads TGTGCCAGCAGTTACTCCAGGGGCTCTAATTCACCCCTCCACTTT.